The sequence of this T cell receptor (beta chain) was determined in a study of blood T cell repertoires in COVID-19. Study at large: Acute-phase and convalescent COVID-19 samples originated in the United States, Italy and Spain. In each case, the material was cDNA or gDNA derived from T cells, B-cell-depleted T cells, or PBMCs.

From germline, CDR1 is SQVTM and CDR2 ANQGSEA. The CDR3 has 12 amino acids. V shed 0 bases and J shed 8 bases, with 10 bases lying between them. As originally analysed: Amplified reference gene primers provided the basis for estimating nucleated cell counts. Assay used: immunoSEQ multiplex PCR; TCRdb lists only in-frame clones, some missing. V, J and clone size are taken as reported in that table, and D and trimming were inferred from the DNA itself. The sample has some 230,000 clones; more than 65% are singletons. The specimen sequenced was peripheral blood. The clonotype was recovered from a woman aged 25 to 39 who had recovered from COVID-19. The V call is TRBV29-1, the J call TRBJ1-2; no reliable D call. The CDR3 region has the DNA TGCAGCGTTGAAGATCCTAGTCTGGGCTACACCTTC. This gives the protein CSVEDPSLGYTF.